These T cell receptor beta chains were read from a single sample in a study of cytomegalovirus exposure and HLA in healthy donors. Repertoires were generated with immunoSEQ multiplex PCR, while TCRdb's copy carries only in-frame clones and drops some. The sample has 150,000 to 200,000 clones; around two thirds are singletons. Material: PBMCs. The receptors here all came from a man younger than 40 in good health and CMV-seropositive. CDR3s include the opening cysteine and the closing phenylalanine or tryptophan. The order of the fields is D gene, V gene, clone size, J gene, CDR3 DNA, CDR3 protein. The D gene is left open where the match is weak. Part of the rows lack a size; the others show once, few, many or a class for expanded clones.

TRBD1	TRBV30	.	TRBJ2-1	TGTGCCTGGAGTGTTACAGGGGATGAGCAGTTCTTC	CAWSVTGDEQFF
TRBD2	TRBV30	few	TRBJ2-3	TGTGCCTGGAGCATTGCTAGCGGGTACCCTGTTTCTAGCACAGATACGCAGTATTTT	CAWSIASGYPVSSTDTQYF
.	TRBV2	.	TRBJ2-3	TGTGCCAGCAGTGAGGGGACTGCCTTCACAGATACGCAGTATTTT	CASSEGTAFTDTQYF
.	TRBV10-2	few	TRBJ2-1	TGCGCCAGCAGCCGTGGTTCTAGAGGGCCCGAGAGCTCCTACAATGAGCAGTTCTTC	CASSRGSRGPESSYNEQFF
.	TRBV16	few	TRBJ2-7	TGTGCCAGCAGCCAATTGTCAGGGGCTCTCTACGAGCAGTACTTC	CASSQLSGALYEQYF
.	TRBV30	.	TRBJ2-7	TGTGCCTGGAACAGGATAGGCGAGCAGTACTTC	CAWNRIGEQYF
.	TRBV19	.	TRBJ1-2	TGTGCCAGTAGGGCAGGCCTCACTGCTAACTATGGCTACACCTTC	CASRAGLTANYGYTF
TRBD2	TRBV4-1	.	TRBJ2-7	TGCGCCAGCAGCCAGGTACTAGCGGGGAACTACGAGCAGTACTTC	CASSQVLAGNYEQYF
.	TRBV7-9	.	TRBJ2-7	TGTGCCAGCAGCGGAGTCTACGAGCAGTACTTC	CASSGVYEQYF
TRBD2	TRBV28	.	TRBJ2-1	TGTGCCAGCAGCCAACCGGGACTAGCGGGAGTCAATGAGCAGTTCTTC	CASSQPGLAGVNEQFF
.	TRBV6-5	few	TRBJ1-1	TGTGCCAGCAGTTACTTAGGGGCTGAAGCTTTCTTT	CASSYLGAEAFF
TRBD2	TRBV5-1	.	TRBJ2-3	TGCGCCAGCAGCTTGGAGCTAGCGGGTAGCACAGATACGCAGTATTTT	CASSLELAGSTDTQYF
TRBD1	TRBV19	.	TRBJ1-3	TGTGCCAGTAGTAGGGACAGGTCGGGTGGAAACACCATATATTTT	CASSRDRSGGNTIYF
TRBD2	TRBV7-8	.	TRBJ2-7	TGTGCCAGCAGCCCCGGGACTAGCGCCATCTACGAGCAGTACTTC	CASSPGTSAIYEQYF
.	TRBV21-1	.	TRBJ2-7	TGTGCCACTGCCCGCGGGAAGCAGTACTTC	CATARGKQYF
.	TRBV28	once	TRBJ1-2	TGTGCCAGCAGTCCCCGGGAGGCAGACTATCGCTATGGCTACACCTTC	CASSPREADYRYGYTF
TRBD1	TRBV5-1	few	TRBJ1-1	TGCGCCAGCAGCTTGAGAGTCTTAGGGGGCGGGAACACTGAAGCTTTCTTT	CASSLRVLGGGNTEAFF
TRBD1	TRBV27	once	TRBJ2-7	TGTGCCAGCATCAAACCGGGACAGGGAAACGAGCAGTACTTC	CASIKPGQGNEQYF
.	TRBV5-1	.	TRBJ1-3	TGCGCCAGCAGCTTGCAGATGTCAGGGGTCGGAAACACCATATATTTT	CASSLQMSGVGNTIYF
.	TRBV18	.	TRBJ2-7	TGTGCCAGCTCTTCCGAGTACGAGCAGTACTTC	CASSSEYEQYF
.	TRBV5-1	few	TRBJ1-1	TGCGCCAGCAGCCGTTTCCAGGGGACTAGGGAAGCTTTCTTT	CASSRFQGTREAFF
TRBD1	TRBV4-1	few	TRBJ2-5	TGCGCCAGCAGCCAATATCCGGACAGGGGGGGGTCCCAAGAGTGGGCCCAGTACTTC	CASSQYPDRGGSQEWAQYF
TRBD2	TRBV11-2	few	TRBJ2-5	TGTGCCAGCAGCTTAGCGGGAGGAGGGGAGACCCAGTACTTC	CASSLAGGGETQYF
TRBD1	TRBV7-9	.	TRBJ1-1	TGTGCCAGCCGGGGACAGGGTGGGTCGGCTGAAGCTTTCTTT	CASRGQGGSAEAFF
.	TRBV7-9	.	TRBJ1-3	TGTTCCAGCAGCTCCGACAGATTCTTAGGGAACACCATATATTTT	CSSSSDRFLGNTIYF
.	TRBV20-1	few	TRBJ1-3	TGCAGTGGGGCCTCTGGAAACACCATATATTTT	CSGASGNTIYF
.	TRBV6-6	.	TRBJ1-1	TGTGCCAGCAGTTACTCGAGGTACGTGAACACTGAAGCTTTCTTT	CASSYSRYVNTEAFF
.	TRBV2	.	TRBJ2-1	TGTGCCAGCAGAACGGAGGTTGATGAGCAGTTCTTC	CASRTEVDEQFF
.	TRBV2	.	TRBJ2-3	TGTGCCAGCAGGTTCGGCACAGATACGCAGTATTTT	CASRFGTDTQYF
.	TRBV12-5	.	TRBJ2-5	TGTGCTAGTGGTTTGGTACTAAAGGGGTACCAAGAGACCCAGTACTTC	CASGLVLKGYQETQYF
.	TRBV6-5	.	TRBJ2-5	TGTGCCAGCAGTTACTCTGACAGCCAAGAGACCCAGTACTTC	CASSYSDSQETQYF
.	TRBV27	.	TRBJ2-1	TGTGCCAGCGTCCGCGGGCCCACCCTGTTCTTC	CASVRGPTLFF
TRBD2	TRBV13	.	TRBJ2-7	TGTGCCAGCAGCCAGCGGGACTCCTGGATAGAGCAGTACTTC	CASSQRDSWIEQYF
.	TRBV6-6	.	TRBJ1-1	TGTGCCAGCAGTCAGGGTATAAACACTGAAGCTTTCTTT	CASSQGINTEAFF
.	TRBV6-5	.	TRBJ1-1	TGTGCCAGCAGTTATGGGAGCACTGAAGCTTTCTTT	CASSYGSTEAFF
TRBD1	TRBV6-5	.	TRBJ2-5	TGTGCCAGCAGTTACTCCCGGGACAGGGTGGAGACTCAGTACTTC	CASSYSRDRVETQYF
.	TRBV21-1	.	TRBJ1-5	TGTGCCAGCAGCACCTCACGGGACAGGCCGGGGCATAGCAATCAGCCCCAGCATTTT	CASSTSRDRPGHSNQPQHF
TRBD1	TRBV9	.	TRBJ1-5	TGTGCCAGCAGCGATGGGACAGCAAACAATCAGCCCCAGCATTTT	CASSDGTANNQPQHF
.	TRBV19	.	TRBJ2-4	TGTGCCAGTACCCAATCGGTCAATGCCAAAAACATTCAGTACTTC	CASTQSVNAKNIQYF
TRBD1	TRBV2	once	TRBJ1-1	TGTGCAGCCAAGGGACAGGGGTACACTGAAGCTTTCTTT	CAAKGQGYTEAFF
.	TRBV2	few	TRBJ1-5	TGTGCCAGCAGTCCACAGGAGTATAGCAATCAGCCCCAGCATTTT	CASSPQEYSNQPQHF
.	TRBV19	.	TRBJ1-1	TGTGCCAGTAGTATAGTAGACATTATGAACACTGAAGCTTTCTTT	CASSIVDIMNTEAFF
.	TRBV7-2	.	TRBJ2-1	TGTGCCAGCAGCTTAGTGGTTTTGGATGAGACAGGTCCCAATGAGCAGTTCTTC	CASSLVVLDETGPNEQFF
.	TRBV6-9	few	TRBJ2-2	TGTGCCAGCAGTTACAGGGCGAACACCGGGGAGCTGTTTTTT	CASSYRANTGELFF
TRBD1	TRBV5-1	.	TRBJ2-6	TGCGCCAGCAGCTACCCCGGGACAGGGGTAAGTCCCCACCGCTCTGGGGCCAACGTCCTGACTTTC	CASSYPGTGVSPHRSGANVLTF
.	TRBV4-1	few	TRBJ2-7	TGCGCCAGCAGCGTCGTGAGCTCCTACGAGCAGTACTTC	CASSVVSSYEQYF
.	TRBV27	.	TRBJ2-2	TGTGCCAGCAGTGCTATTAACACCGGGGAGCTGTTTTTT	CASSAINTGELFF